The 28 T cell receptor beta chains presented below share a single source sample, sequenced in a study of OX40 agonist ivuxolimab in advanced cancers. The library was produced with the immunoSEQ multiplex PCR assay. TCRdb provides this immuneACCESS table in a form limited to in-frame rearrangements. Some clones are lacking; in checked studies, under half of them reflect an unresolved V gene, and why the rest are absent is not known. This sample has 73,000 or so clones in its table, and 88% of those were observed once. The ten top clones hold under 0.9% of the sample. This specimen was CD4+ or CD8+ T cells sorted from blood, taken in a trial of the OX40 agonist ivuxolimab. All receptors come from an adult with an advanced solid tumor such as melanoma, head and neck, liver or kidney cancer.

The chain employs TRBV5-1 and TRBJ1-4, with a weak D call TRBD1 (6 bases). CDR3 size: 17 residues. Germline CDR1 reads SGHRS; CDR2 reads YFSETQ. Trimming stripped 0 bases from V and 3 bases from J, with 15 bases between. CDR3 residues: CASSLDAQGLANEKLFF. Here the CDR3 DNA reads TGCGCCAGCAGCTTGGATGCCCAGGGGCTGGCTAATGAAAAACTGTTTTTT.

The chain uses TRBV5-1 and TRBJ2-7, with a tentative D call TRBD1 (5 bases). Trimming cost V 4 bases and J 5 bases, with 13 bases left between them. The CDR3 runs to 13 residues. Per germline, CDR1 SGHRS and CDR2 YFSETQ. The CDR3 here is CASSTQTEDEQYF. In DNA form, the CDR3 reads TGCGCCAGCAGCACACAGACAGAAGACGAGCAGTACTTC. Using reference TRBV5-1 and TRBJ2-7 for the parts outside the CDR3, the full variable domain is KAGVTQTPRYLIKTRGQQVTLSCSPISGHRSVSWYQQTPGQGLQFLFEYFSETQRNKGNFPGRFSGRQFSNSRSEMNVSTLELGDSALYLCASSTQTEDEQYFGPGTRLTVT.

The genes are TRBV5-5 and TRBJ2-7, with 8 bases that match TRBD2. This CDR3 contains 14 residues. Trimming took 4 bases from V and 9 from J; bases not matched to a gene: 12. In germline, CDR1 is SGHKS, CDR2 YYEKEE (reference sequence). CDR3 loop: CASSPGAGDGVQYF. DNA of the CDR3: TGTGCCAGCAGCCCGGGAGCGGGAGACGGGGTGCAGTACTTC.

V and J are TRBV7-2 and TRBJ2-1; a weak D match, TRBD2 (6 bases). The V and J ends lost 7 bases and 1 base respectively, with 11 bases between them. Germline V gene sequence: CDR1 SGHTA, CDR2 FQGNSA. There are 14 residues in the CDR3. The CDR3 DNA follows: TGTGCCAGCAAGGGAGGAAGGTCCTACAATGAGCAGTTCTTC. This encodes CASKGGRSYNEQFF. Based on the CDR3 plus reference TRBV7-2 and TRBJ2-1, the full variable domain is GAGVSQSPSNKVTEKGKDVELRCDPISGHTALYWYRQSLGQGLEFLIYFQGNSAPDKSGLPSDRFSAERTGGSVSTLTIQRTQQEDSAVYLCASKGGRSYNEQFFGPGTRLTVL.

This sequence joins TRBV7-9 and TRBJ1-4; D gene uncertain. This CDR3 contains 13 residues. Deletions cut 7 bases from V and 3 bases from J, with 9 bases between. The germline V gene has CDR1 SEHNR and CDR2 FQNEAQ (reference sequence). CDR3 residues: CASTANPNEKLFF. The DNA of the CDR3 is TGTGCCAGCACCGCGAATCCTAATGAAAAACTGTTTTTT. Based on the CDR3 plus reference TRBV7-9 and TRBJ1-4, the full variable domain is DTGVSQNPRHKITKRGQNVTFRCDPISEHNRLYWYRQTLGQGPEFLTYFQNEAQLEKSRLLSDRFSAERPKGSFSTLEIQRTEQGDSAMYLCASTANPNEKLFFGSGTQLSVL.

This clone turned up a few times. The genes are TRBV28 and TRBJ1-2; TRBD1 matches at 9 bases. The CDR3 consists of 14 residues. The V gene's germline CDR1 is MDHEN and CDR2 SYDVKM. The trim removed 4 bases at V and 3 bases at J, leaving 3 bases unmatched. In DNA, the CDR3 is TGTGCCAGCAGTTACAGGGGGCGGGACTATGGCTACACCTTC. Its translation: CASSYRGRDYGYTF.

CDR3: CASSSKGNDYGYTF. CDR3 DNA: TGTGCCAGCAGTAGTAAGGGGAATGACTATGGCTACACCTTC. The chain uses TRBV6-1 and TRBJ1-2; the D gene is possibly TRBD1 (5 bases). The CDR3 spans 14 residues. In germline, CDR1 is MNHNS, CDR2 SASEGT. Deletions cut 5 bases from V and 3 bases from J, with 13 bases between.

Note on this clone: Germline is not matched at one junction end, which may reflect a read error. The chain combines TRBV4-2 with TRBJ1-1; 7 positions agree with TRBD1. The CDR3 consists of 12 residues. Germline-derived CDR1 and CDR2 are LGHNA and YNFKEQ. The CDR3 sequence: CASSQEGQLRLF. The CDR3 DNA reads as TGTGCCAGCAGCCAGGAGGGACAGCTCCGTCTCTTT.

The V gene is TRBV6-1, the J gene TRBJ1-5, with D possibly being TRBD1 (6 bases). V was cut by 1 base and J by 4 bases, with 14 bases left in between. Germline loops: CDR1 MNHNS, CDR2 SASEGT. This CDR3 region has 16 residues. CDR3 sequence reads: CASSEGNREVNQPQHF. The DNA for the CDR3 is TGTGCCAGCAGTGAAGGGAACAGGGAGGTGAATCAGCCCCAGCATTTT.

The chain uses TRBV18 and TRBJ1-2; no definite D call. V lost 3 bases and J 6 bases, leaving 8 bases between the germline ends. The length of the CDR3 is 12 residues. Germline CDR1 is KGHSH and CDR2 is LQKENI. In DNA, the CDR3 is TGTGCCAGCTCACCGTCCCTAGATGGCTACACCTTC. Amino acids: CASSPSLDGYTF. Together with reference TRBV18 and TRBJ1-2, the CDR3 gives the full variable domain: NAGVMQNPRHLVRRRGQEARLRCSPMKGHSHVYWYRQLPEEGLKFMVYLQKENIIDESGMPKERFSAEFPKEGPSILRIQQVVRGDSAAYFCASSPSLDGYTFGSGTRLTVV.

A remark on this clone: This sample includes further DNA sequences coding for the same CDR3. The genes are TRBV5-1 and TRBJ2-3; 9 nucleotides align to TRBD2. The CDR3 has 14 amino acids. Losses at the gene ends were 4 bases for V and 3 bases for J; bases not matched to a gene: 3. In germline, CDR1 is SGHRS, CDR2 YFSETQ. For the CDR3, the DNA is TGCGCCAGCAGCCTAGGACTAGCGACAGATACGCAGTATTTT. Translation: CASSLGLATDTQYF.

The chain couples TRBV6-5 to TRBJ1-1, with D perhaps TRBD1 (6 bases). Germline assignment: CDR1 MNHEY and CDR2 SVGAGI. This CDR3 is built from 15 residues. The V end lost 0 bases, the J end lost 2 bases, and 10 bases lay between the germline ends. In nucleotides, the CDR3 is TGTGCCAGCAGTTACTCGACAGGACTAAACACTGAAGCTTTCTTT. It codes for CASSYSTGLNTEAFF.

The chain links TRBV28 to TRBJ1-5; 7 bases are shared with TRBD1. The germline V gene has CDR1 MDHEN and CDR2 SYDVKM. The junction had 5 bases not matched to a gene; V was cut back by 6 bases and J by 3 bases. The CDR3 spans 14 residues. CDR3 protein: CASRSGQINQPQHF. As DNA, the CDR3 is TGTGCCAGCAGGTCGGGACAGATCAATCAGCCCCAGCATTTT.

The V and J genes are TRBV19 and TRBJ1-1; perhaps TRBD1 as D (6 bases). In germline, CDR1 is LNHDA, CDR2 SQIVND (reference sequence). Deletions cut 4 bases from V and 5 bases from J, with 11 bases between. This CDR3 has 13 amino acids. CDR3 residues: CASSNGQLTEAFF. DNA of the CDR3: TGTGCCAGTAGTAACGGACAGTTAACTGAAGCTTTCTTT.

The chain employs TRBV7-9 and TRBJ2-7, with TRBD1 matching 12 bases. V shed 6 bases and J 2 bases; nucleotides not matched to a gene: 2. From germline, CDR1 is SEHNR and CDR2 FQNEAQ (reference sequence). CDR3 size: 14 residues. The CDR3 protein is CASRGDRGPYEQYF. CDR3 nucleotides: TGTGCCAGCAGAGGGGACAGGGGGCCCTACGAGCAGTACTTC. Using reference TRBV7-9 and TRBJ2-7 for the parts outside the CDR3, the full variable domain is DTGVSQNPRHKITKRGQNVTFRCDPISEHNRLYWYRQTLGQGPEFLTYFQNEAQLEKSRLLSDRFSAERPKGSFSTLEIQRTEQGDSAMYLCASRGDRGPYEQYFGPGTRLTVT.

As regards this clone: One end of the junction does not line up with germline, which may come from a read error. The chain has TRBV7-3 and TRBJ2-2; D not certain. The CDR3 extends over 15 amino acids. Germline V gives CDR1 SGHTA, CDR2 FQGTGA. CDR3 amino acids: CASSLKGSNTGELFF. DNA for the CDR3: TGTGCCAGCAGTTTAAAGGGATCGAACACCGGGGAGCTGTTTTTT.

The chain couples TRBV30 to TRBJ1-1; a weak D match, TRBD1 (6 bases). The germline gives CDR1 GTSNPN, CDR2 SVGIG (reference sequence). This CDR3 has 13 residues. Between the trimmed V and J ends, which lost 3 bases and 8 bases, there was a span of 16 bases. The CDR3 DNA reads as TGTGCCTGGAGCCGGACGGGGGGCTCCGAAGCTTTCTTT. It yields the protein CAWSRTGGSEAFF.

Remarks on this clone: An end of the junction does not agree with germline; a read error may underlie this. The V gene is TRBV5-4, the J gene TRBJ2-7; D uncertain. CDR3 size: 12 residues. Germline-derived CDR1 and CDR2 are SGHNT and YYREEE (reference sequence). The CDR3 DNA is TGTGCCAGCAGCTTGGACAACTACGGGCAGTACTTC. This sequence encodes CASSLDNYGQYF. The full variable domain, completed using reference TRBV5-4 and TRBJ2-7, is ETGVTQSPTHLIKTRGQQVTLRCSSQSGHNTVSWYQQALGQGPQFIFQYYREEENGRGNFPPRFSGLQFPNYSSELNVNALELDDSALYLCASSLDNYGQYFGPGTRLTVT.

The genes are TRBV6-5 and TRBJ1-2; 7 bases align to TRBD1. With V trimmed by 2 bases and J by 7 bases, 4 bases remained unmatched. Looked up from germline, CDR1 is MNHEY and CDR2 is SVGAGI. CDR3 length: 13 residues. In nucleotides, the CDR3 is TGTGCCAGCAGTTACCCGAACAGGGGTGGCTACACCTTC. Its protein is CASSYPNRGGYTF.

The CDR3 sequence: CASSLGREDTQYF. The CDR3 bases are TGTGCCAGCAGCTTAGGACGGGAAGATACGCAGTATTTT. The chain is built from TRBV5-8 and TRBJ2-3, with D perhaps matching TRBD2 (5 bases). This CDR3 region has 13 residues. V was clipped by 2 bases and J by 5 bases, with 9 bases between them. The germline V gene has CDR1 SGHTS and CDR2 YDEGEE.

The CDR3 DNA reads TGTGCCAGTAGTGGGGGAGTAAGTACCGGGGAGCTGTTTTTT. Translation gives CASSGGVSTGELFF. The rearrangement links TRBV19 to TRBJ2-2; D tentatively reads TRBD1 or TRBD2 (5 bases each). This CDR3 is built from 14 residues. Per the germline V gene, CDR1 is LNHDA and CDR2 is SQIVND (reference sequence). Trimming removed 5 bases at V and 5 bases at J, with 12 bases between. The entire variable domain, with the rest obtained from reference TRBV19 and TRBJ2-2, is as follows: DGGITQSPKYLFRKEGQNVTLSCEQNLNHDAMYWYRQDPGQGLRLIYYSQIVNDFQKGDIAEGYSVSREKKESFPLTVTSAQKNPTAFYLCASSGGVSTGELFFGEGSRLTVL.

This chain links TRBV5-1 with TRBJ2-5, with a possible D match to TRBD1 (6 bases). Germline V lookup: CDR1 SGHRS, CDR2 YFSETQ. V dropped 4 bases and J dropped 4 bases, with 20 bases sitting between them. This CDR3 has 16 residues. The CDR3 DNA reads TGCGCCAGCAGCGCGCAAACAGGGTCGGGTGGAGAGACCCAGTACTTC. This encodes CASSAQTGSGGETQYF.

The rearrangement joins TRBV5-1 to TRBJ2-5; 11 bases are a match to TRBD1. Per germline, CDR1 SGHRS and CDR2 YFSETQ. CDR3 length: 14 amino acids. Trimming at V came to 3 bases and at J to 4 bases, leaving 2 bases not matched to a gene. CDR3 sequence reads: CASSYGTGGETQYF. CDR3 coding DNA: TGCGCCAGCAGCTACGGGACAGGGGGAGAGACCCAGTACTTC.

In nucleotides, the CDR3 is TGTGCCAGCAGCTTAGAGCTAGCGAGGGGCTACGAGCAGTACTTC. Translating it yields CASSLELARGYEQYF. This chain joins TRBV7-8 and TRBJ2-7, with D possibly matching TRBD2 (6 bases). The CDR3 is 15 residues long. The V and J ends lost 1 base and 3 bases respectively, with 13 bases between them. Germline loops: CDR1 SGHVS, CDR2 FQNEAQ. The whole variable domain, remainder taken from reference TRBV7-8 and TRBJ2-7, is GAGVSQSPRYKVAKRGQDVALRCDPISGHVSLFWYQQALGQGPEFLTYFQNEAQLDKSGLPSDRFFAERPEGSVSTLKIQRTQQEDSAVYLCASSLELARGYEQYFGPGTRLTVT.

The genes are TRBV19 and TRBJ1-5; the D is unclear. Germline loops: CDR1 LNHDA, CDR2 SQIVND (reference sequence). The germline V and J ends were trimmed by 6 bases and 3 bases, with 12 bases remaining between them. The CDR3 has 14 amino acids. DNA of the CDR3: TGTGCCAGTAGGAAAGGGTCAGACAATCAGCCCCAGCATTTT. It yields the protein CASRKGSDNQPQHF.

This chain uses TRBV18 with TRBJ2-1, with 13 bases that match TRBD2. The CDR3 spans 16 residues. CDR1 and CDR2 from the germline V gene are KGHSH and LQKENI. With 3 bases clipped from V and 12 bases from J, the junction kept 11 bases outside the gene matches. Here the CDR3 reads CASSPSLAGGPLGQFF. The CDR3 nucleotides read TGTGCCAGCTCACCGTCACTAGCGGGAGGGCCTCTGGGGCAGTTCTTC.

This chain links TRBV25-1 with TRBJ2-2; either TRBD1 or TRBD2 may supply D (6 bases each). Trimming took 6 bases from V and 6 from J, leaving 8 bases between them. The germline gives CDR1 MGHDK, CDR2 SYGVNS. The CDR3 spans 12 residues. The CDR3, as DNA: TGTGCCAGCAGAGGGGGGCCCGGGGAGCTGTTTTTT. Translating gives CASRGGPGELFF. Full variable domain (rest looked up from reference TRBV25-1 and TRBJ2-2): EADIYQTPRYLVIGTGKKITLECSQTMGHDKMYWYQQDPGMELHLIHYSYGVNSTEKGDLSSESTVSRIRTEHFPLTLESARPSHTSQYLCASRGGPGELFFGEGSRLTVL.

The rearrangement uses TRBV2 and TRBJ2-3, with a possible D match to TRBD2 (5 bases). V was pared by 5 bases and J by 4 bases, with 7 bases between. Germline-derived CDR1 and CDR2 are SNHLY and FYNNEI. The CDR3 spans 12 residues. CDR3 sequence reads: CASSFGADTQYF. The CDR3 nucleotides are TGTGCCAGCAGTTTCGGGGCAGATACGCAGTATTTT.